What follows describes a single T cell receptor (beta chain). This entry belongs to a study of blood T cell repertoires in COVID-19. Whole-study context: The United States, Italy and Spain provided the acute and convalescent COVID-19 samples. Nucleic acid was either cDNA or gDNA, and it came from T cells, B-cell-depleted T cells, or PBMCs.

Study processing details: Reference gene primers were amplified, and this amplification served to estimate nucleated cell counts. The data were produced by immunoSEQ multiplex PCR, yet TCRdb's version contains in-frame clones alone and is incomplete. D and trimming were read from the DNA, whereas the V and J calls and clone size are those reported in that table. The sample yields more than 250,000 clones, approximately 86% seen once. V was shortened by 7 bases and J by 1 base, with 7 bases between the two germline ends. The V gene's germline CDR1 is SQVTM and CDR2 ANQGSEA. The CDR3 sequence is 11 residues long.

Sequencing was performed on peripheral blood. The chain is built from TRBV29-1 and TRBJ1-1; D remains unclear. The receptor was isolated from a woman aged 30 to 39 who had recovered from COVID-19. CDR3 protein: CSALRNTEAFF. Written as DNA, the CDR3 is TGCAGCGCCCTCAGGAACACTGAAGCTTTCTTT. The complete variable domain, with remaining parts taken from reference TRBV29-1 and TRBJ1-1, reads SAVISQKPSRDICQRGTSLTIQCQVDSQVTMMFWYRQQPGQSLTLIATANQGSEATYESGFVIDKFPISRPNLTFSTLTVSNMSPEDSSIYLCSALRNTEAFFGQGTRLTVV.